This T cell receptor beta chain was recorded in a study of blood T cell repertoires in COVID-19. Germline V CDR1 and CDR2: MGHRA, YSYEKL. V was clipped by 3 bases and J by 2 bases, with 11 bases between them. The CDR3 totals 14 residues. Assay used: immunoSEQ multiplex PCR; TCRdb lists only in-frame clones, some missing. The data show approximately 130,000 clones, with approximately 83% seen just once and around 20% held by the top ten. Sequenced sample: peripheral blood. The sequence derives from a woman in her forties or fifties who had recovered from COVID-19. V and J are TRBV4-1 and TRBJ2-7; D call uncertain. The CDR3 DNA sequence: TGCGCCAGCAGCCATATGGAGAGTACCTACGAGCAGTACTTC. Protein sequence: CASSHMESTYEQYF.